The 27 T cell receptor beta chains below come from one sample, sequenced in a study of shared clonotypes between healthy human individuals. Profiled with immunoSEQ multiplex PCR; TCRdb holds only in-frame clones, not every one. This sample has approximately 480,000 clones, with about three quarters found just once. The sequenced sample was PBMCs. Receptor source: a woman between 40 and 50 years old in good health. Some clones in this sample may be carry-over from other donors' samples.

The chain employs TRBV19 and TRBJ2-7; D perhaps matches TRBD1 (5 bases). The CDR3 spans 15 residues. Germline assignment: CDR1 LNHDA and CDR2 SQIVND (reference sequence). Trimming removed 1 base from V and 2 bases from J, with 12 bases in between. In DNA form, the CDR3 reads TGTGCCAGTAGTATAGCTTTAGGGGCAGCCTACGAGCAGTACTTC. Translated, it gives CASSIALGAAYEQYF.

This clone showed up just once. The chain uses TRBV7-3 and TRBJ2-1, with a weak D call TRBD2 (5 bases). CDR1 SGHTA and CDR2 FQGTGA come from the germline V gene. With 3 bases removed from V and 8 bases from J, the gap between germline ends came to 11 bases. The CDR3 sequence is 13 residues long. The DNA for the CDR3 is TGTGCCAGCAGCTTGGTAGCGAGCCATGAGCAGTTCTTC. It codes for CASSLVASHEQFF.

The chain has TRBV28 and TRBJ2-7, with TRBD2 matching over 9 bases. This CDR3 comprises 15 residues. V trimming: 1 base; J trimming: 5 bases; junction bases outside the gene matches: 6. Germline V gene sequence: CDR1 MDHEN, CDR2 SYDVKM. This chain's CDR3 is CASSLFAGGPHEQYF. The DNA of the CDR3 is TGTGCCAGCAGTTTATTTGCGGGAGGGCCCCACGAGCAGTACTTC.

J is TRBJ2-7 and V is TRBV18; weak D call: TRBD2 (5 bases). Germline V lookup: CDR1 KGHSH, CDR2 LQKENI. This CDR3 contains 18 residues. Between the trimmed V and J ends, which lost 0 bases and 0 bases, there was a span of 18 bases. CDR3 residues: CASSPPRKAGMSSYEQYF. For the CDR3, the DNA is TGTGCCAGCTCACCACCGAGAAAGGCCGGGATGAGCTCCTACGAGCAGTACTTC.

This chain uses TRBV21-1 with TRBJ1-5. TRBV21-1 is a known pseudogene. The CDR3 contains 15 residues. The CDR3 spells CASSPRWGGLQPQHF. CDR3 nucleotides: TGTGCCAGCAGCCCCAGATGGGGGGGCCTTCAGCCCCAGCATTTT.

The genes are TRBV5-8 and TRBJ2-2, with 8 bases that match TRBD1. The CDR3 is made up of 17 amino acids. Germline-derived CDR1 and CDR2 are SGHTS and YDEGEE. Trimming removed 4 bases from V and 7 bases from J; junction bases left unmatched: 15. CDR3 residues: CASSPYQGQGAVGELFF. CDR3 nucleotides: TGTGCCAGCAGCCCATACCAGGGCCAGGGGGCTGTCGGGGAGCTGTTTTTT.

CDR3 bases: TGTGCCAGCAGCCCTCATGGACTAAGCGGGGAGCTGTTTTTT. Its protein product is CASSPHGLSGELFF. The J gene is TRBJ2-2, the V gene TRBV7-2, with D perhaps TRBD2 (6 bases). Trimming removed 5 bases from V and 7 bases from J, with 14 bases in between. The length of the CDR3 is 14 residues. The V gene's germline CDR1 is SGHTA and CDR2 FQGNSA.

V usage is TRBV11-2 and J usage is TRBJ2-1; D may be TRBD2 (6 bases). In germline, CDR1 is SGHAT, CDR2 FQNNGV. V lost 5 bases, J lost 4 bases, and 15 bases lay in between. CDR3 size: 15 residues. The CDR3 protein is CASSPEPGLYNEQFF. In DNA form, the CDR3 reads TGTGCCAGCAGCCCAGAGCCCGGACTATACAATGAGCAGTTCTTC.

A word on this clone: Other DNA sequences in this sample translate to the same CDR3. The CDR3 reads CASSLTPQETQYF. CDR3 DNA: TGCGCCAGCAGCCTGACGCCCCAAGAGACCCAGTACTTC. The rearrangement joins TRBV5-1 to TRBJ2-5, with D unresolved. V was trimmed by 4 bases and J by 1 base, leaving 8 bases between them. The CDR3 is 13 amino acids. Germline V gene sequence: CDR1 SGHRS, CDR2 YFSETQ.

The CDR3 nucleotides read TGTGCCAGCAGTTACTCGGTAGCCCACTATGGCTACACCTTC. It translates to CASSYSVAHYGYTF. The genes are TRBV6-5 and TRBJ1-2; D unresolved. This CDR3 has 14 residues. Trimming took 0 bases from V and 3 from J, leaving 8 bases between them. CDR1 is MNHEY and CDR2 is SVGAGI in the germline V gene.

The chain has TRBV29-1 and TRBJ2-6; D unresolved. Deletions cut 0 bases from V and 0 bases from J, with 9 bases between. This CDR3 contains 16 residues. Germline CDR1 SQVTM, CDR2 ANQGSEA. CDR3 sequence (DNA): TGCAGCGTTGAAGATCCTCTTCTCTCTGGGGCCAACGTCCTGACTTTC. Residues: CSVEDPLLSGANVLTF.

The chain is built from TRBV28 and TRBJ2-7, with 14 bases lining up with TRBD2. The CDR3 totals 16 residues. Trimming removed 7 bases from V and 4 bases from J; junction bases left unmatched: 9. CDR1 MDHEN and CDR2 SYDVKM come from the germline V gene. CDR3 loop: CASIYGTSGSGYEQYF. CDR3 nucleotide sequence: TGTGCCAGCATATACGGGACTAGCGGGAGCGGGTACGAGCAGTACTTC.

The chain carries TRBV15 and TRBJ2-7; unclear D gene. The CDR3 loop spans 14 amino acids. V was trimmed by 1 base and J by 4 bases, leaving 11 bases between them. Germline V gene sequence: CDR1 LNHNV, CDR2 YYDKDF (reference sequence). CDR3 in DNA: TGTGCCACCAGCAGAGTCGTGGGCCGGTACGAGCAGTACTTC. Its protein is CATSRVVGRYEQYF.

DNA of the CDR3: TGTGCCAGCAGCTTGGCCCCGGGACTAGCGGGAGGGTCCCACGAGCAGTACTTC. Translation gives CASSLAPGLAGGSHEQYF. The chain is built from TRBV5-5 and TRBJ2-7; 16 nucleotides align to TRBD2. Germline values: CDR1 SGHKS, CDR2 YYEKEE (reference sequence). V dropped 0 bases and J dropped 5; count of bases not matched to a gene: 8. CDR3 size: 18 residues.

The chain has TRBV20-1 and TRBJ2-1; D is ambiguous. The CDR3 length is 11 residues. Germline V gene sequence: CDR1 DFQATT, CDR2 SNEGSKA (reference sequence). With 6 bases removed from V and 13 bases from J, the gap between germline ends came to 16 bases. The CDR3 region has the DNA TGCAGTGCCTCCCTAGGTGGACGACAGTTCTTC. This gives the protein CSASLGGRQFF.

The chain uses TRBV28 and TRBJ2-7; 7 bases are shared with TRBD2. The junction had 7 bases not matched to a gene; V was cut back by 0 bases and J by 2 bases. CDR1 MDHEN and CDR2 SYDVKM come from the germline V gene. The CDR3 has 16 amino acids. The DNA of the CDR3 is TGTGCCAGCAGTTTATGGGGGACGGGAGGCGCCTACGAGCAGTACTTC. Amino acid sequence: CASSLWGTGGAYEQYF.

The CDR3 sequence is CASSTGATYNEQFF. As DNA, the CDR3 is TGTGCCAGCAGTACGGGAGCGACCTACAATGAGCAGTTCTTC. The V and J genes are TRBV27 and TRBJ2-1, with a tentative D call TRBD2 (6 bases). Trimming removed 5 bases at V and 2 bases at J, with 10 bases between. Germline values: CDR1 MNHEY, CDR2 SMNVEV (reference sequence). There are 14 residues in the CDR3.

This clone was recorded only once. Here the CDR3 DNA reads TGCGCCAGCAGTGCCGGCTCCTACAATGAGCAGTTCTTC. It codes for CASSAGSYNEQFF. The genes are TRBV5-1 and TRBJ2-1; D ambiguous. V dropped 5 bases and J dropped 0 bases, with 6 bases sitting between them. Germline assignment: CDR1 SGHRS and CDR2 YFSETQ. The CDR3 loop spans 13 amino acids.

CDR3 sequence reads: CASSAQKGTDTQYF. CDR3 nucleotide sequence: TGTGCCAGCAGTGCGCAGAAGGGGACAGATACGCAGTATTTT. V is TRBV2 and J is TRBJ2-3; TRBD1 might be the D (5 bases). V dropped 4 bases and J dropped 3 bases, with 11 bases sitting between them. The CDR3 has 14 amino acids. CDR1 SNHLY and CDR2 FYNNEI come from the germline V gene.

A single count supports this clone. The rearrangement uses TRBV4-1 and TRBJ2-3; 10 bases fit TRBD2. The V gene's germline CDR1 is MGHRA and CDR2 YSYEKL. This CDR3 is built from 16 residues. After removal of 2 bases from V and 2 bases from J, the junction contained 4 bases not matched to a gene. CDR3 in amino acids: CASSQSLAGDTDTQYF. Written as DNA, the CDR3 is TGCGCCAGCAGCCAAAGCCTAGCGGGAGACACAGATACGCAGTATTTT.

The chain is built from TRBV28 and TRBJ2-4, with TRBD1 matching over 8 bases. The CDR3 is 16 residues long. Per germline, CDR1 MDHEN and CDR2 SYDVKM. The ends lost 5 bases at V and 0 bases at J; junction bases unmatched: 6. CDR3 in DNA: TGTGCCAGCAGTACCCAGGGACAGGTAGCCAAAAACATTCAGTACTTC. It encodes CASSTQGQVAKNIQYF.

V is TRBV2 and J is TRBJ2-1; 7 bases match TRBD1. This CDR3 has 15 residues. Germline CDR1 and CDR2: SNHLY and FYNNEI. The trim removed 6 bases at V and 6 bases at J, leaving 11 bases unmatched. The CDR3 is CASSPDRSPPNEQFF. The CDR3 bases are TGTGCCAGCAGCCCGGACAGGTCGCCCCCCAATGAGCAGTTCTTC. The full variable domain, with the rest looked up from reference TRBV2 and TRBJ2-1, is EPEVTQTPSHQVTQMGQEVILRCVPISNHLYFYWYRQILGQKVEFLVSFYNNEISEKSEIFDDQFSVERPDGSNFTLKIRSTKLEDSAMYFCASSPDRSPPNEQFFGPGTRLTVL.

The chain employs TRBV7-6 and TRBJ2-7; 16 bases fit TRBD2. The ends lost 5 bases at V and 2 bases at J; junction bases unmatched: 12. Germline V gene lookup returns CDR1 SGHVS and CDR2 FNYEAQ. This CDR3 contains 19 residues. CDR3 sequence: CASSPPPGTSGRAAYEQYF. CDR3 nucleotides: TGTGCCAGCAGCCCCCCCCCTGGGACTAGCGGGAGGGCCGCCTACGAGCAGTACTTC.

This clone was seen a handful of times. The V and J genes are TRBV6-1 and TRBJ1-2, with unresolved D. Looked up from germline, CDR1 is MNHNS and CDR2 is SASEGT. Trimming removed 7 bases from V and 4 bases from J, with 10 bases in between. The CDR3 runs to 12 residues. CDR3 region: CASTSEVYGYTF. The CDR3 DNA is TGTGCCAGCACCTCAGAGGTCTATGGCTACACCTTC.

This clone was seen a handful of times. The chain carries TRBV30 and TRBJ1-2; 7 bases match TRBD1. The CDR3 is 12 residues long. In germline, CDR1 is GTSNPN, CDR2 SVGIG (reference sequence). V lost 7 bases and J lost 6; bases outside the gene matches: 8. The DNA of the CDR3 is TGTGCCTCCTCTGACAGGGAGGATGGCTACACCTTC. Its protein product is CASSDREDGYTF.

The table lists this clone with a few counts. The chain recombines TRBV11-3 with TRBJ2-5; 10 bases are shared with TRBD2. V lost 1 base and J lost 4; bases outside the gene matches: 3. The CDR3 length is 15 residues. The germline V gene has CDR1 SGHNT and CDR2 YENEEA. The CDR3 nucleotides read TGTGCCAGCAGCTTAGGTCCTAGCGGGAGAGAGACCCAGTACTTC. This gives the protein CASSLGPSGRETQYF.

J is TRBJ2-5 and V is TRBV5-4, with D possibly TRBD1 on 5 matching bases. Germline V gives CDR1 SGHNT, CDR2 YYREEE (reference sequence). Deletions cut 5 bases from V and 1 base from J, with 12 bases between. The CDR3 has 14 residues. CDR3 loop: CASSFARGQETQYF. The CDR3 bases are TGTGCCAGCAGTTTTGCTAGGGGCCAAGAGACCCAGTACTTC.